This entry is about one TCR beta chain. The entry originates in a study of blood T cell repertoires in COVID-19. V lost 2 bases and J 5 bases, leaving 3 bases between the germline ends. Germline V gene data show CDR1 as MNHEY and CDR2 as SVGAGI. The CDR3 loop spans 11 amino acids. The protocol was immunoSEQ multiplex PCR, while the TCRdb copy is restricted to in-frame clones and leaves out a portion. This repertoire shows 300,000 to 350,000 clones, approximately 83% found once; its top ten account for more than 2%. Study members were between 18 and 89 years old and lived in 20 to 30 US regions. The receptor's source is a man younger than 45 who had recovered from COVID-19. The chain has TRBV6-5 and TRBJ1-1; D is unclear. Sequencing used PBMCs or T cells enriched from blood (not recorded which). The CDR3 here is CASSYETEAFF. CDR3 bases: TGTGCCAGCAGTTACGAGACTGAAGCTTTCTTT.